These 26 T cell receptor beta chains were all obtained from the same sample, sequenced in a study of vaccination and CD4 T cells after COVID-19. This sample's treatment: roughly 11-day PBMC culture with coronavirus spike peptide pools or control peptides (ViraFEST assay). Their cognate antigens are unknown. Cultured CD4+ T-cell DNA underwent Oncomine TCR Beta short-read sequencing. TCRdb analysed the PCR reads with MiXCR anew, one entry per CDR3 protein. This table has 21,000 or so distinct CDR3 sequences, nearly 55% appearing once. The specimen was CD4+ T cells from blood, cultured in vitro. These TCRs come from a human donor who had recovered from COVID-19.

This sequence joins TRBV7-9 and TRBJ2-1, with unresolved D. The CDR3 totals 13 residues. Germline CDR1 SEHNR, CDR2 FQNEAQ (reference sequence). Between the trimmed V and J ends, which lost 1 base and 4 bases, there was a span of 5 bases. The CDR3 region is CASSLGQYNEQFF. In nucleotides, the CDR3 is TGTGCCAGCAGCTTAGGGCAGTACAATGAGCAGTTCTTC.

The chain has TRBV11-2 and TRBJ2-5; no definite D call. Germline V CDR1 and CDR2: SGHAT, FQNNGV. This CDR3 is 15 amino acids long. V was trimmed by 0 bases and J by 5 bases, leaving 13 bases between them. CDR3 amino acids: CASSLDIGSRETQYF. Here the CDR3 DNA reads TGTGCCAGCAGCTTAGATATCGGTAGCCGGGAGACCCAGTACTTC.

This clonotype was detected only a few times. This rearrangement joins TRBV11-1 to TRBJ1-1; D unresolved. V was shortened by 3 bases and J by 0 bases, with 8 bases between the two germline ends. The germline V gene has CDR1 SGHAT and CDR2 FQDESV (reference sequence). The CDR3 is 14 amino acids. The CDR3 DNA is TGTGCCAGCAGCTTTGACACGATGAACACTGAAGCTTTCTTT. Translation gives CASSFDTMNTEAFF. The full variable domain, completed using reference TRBV11-1 and TRBJ1-1, is EAEVAQSPRYKITEKSQAVAFWCDPISGHATLYWYRQILGQGPELLVQFQDESVVDDSQLPKDRFSAERLKGVDSTLKIQPAELGDSAMYLCASSFDTMNTEAFFGQGTRLTVV.

The J gene is TRBJ1-1, the V gene TRBV2; D is unclear. Trimming left V 4 bases short and J 0 bases short, with 6 bases between. Per germline, CDR1 SNHLY and CDR2 FYNNEI. CDR3 size: 13 residues. This CDR3 is CASSVRVNTEAFF. The CDR3 DNA follows: TGTGCCAGCAGTGTGAGGGTGAACACTGAAGCTTTCTTT.

V and J are TRBV2 and TRBJ2-1; the match to TRBD2 covers 10 bases. V was clipped by 8 bases and J by 4 bases; unmatched bases: 8. The CDR3 covers 15 residues. Germline CDR1 is SNHLY and CDR2 is FYNNEI. This CDR3 is CASLESGRGYNEQFF. In DNA form, the CDR3 reads TGTGCCAGCTTGGAGAGCGGGAGGGGATACAATGAGCAGTTCTTC.

V gene TRBV10-3 combines with J gene TRBJ1-1; D gene unclear. The CDR3 has 13 amino acids. Trimming left V 6 bases short and J 5 bases short, with 13 bases between. Germline CDR1 reads ENHRY; CDR2 reads SYGVKD. The CDR3 sequence: CAIREREETEAFF. CDR3 DNA sequence: TGTGCCATCAGGGAAAGGGAAGAGACTGAAGCTTTCTTT.

V is TRBV7-9 and J is TRBJ2-3, with a possible D match to TRBD2 (5 bases). The germline V gene has CDR1 SEHNR and CDR2 FQNEAQ (reference sequence). The CDR3 runs to 15 residues. Trimming removed 3 bases from V and 6 bases from J, with 16 bases in between. DNA of the CDR3: TGTGCCAGCAGCTTGTTGTGGGAGCCCCGCGATACGCAGTATTTT. Translation gives CASSLLWEPRDTQYF.

This clonotype showed up just a few times. This sequence joins TRBV20-1 and TRBJ2-7; 9 bases fit TRBD2. The CDR3 is 16 residues long. CDR1 DFQATT and CDR2 SNEGSKA come from the germline V gene (reference sequence). Trimming removed 5 bases from V and 1 base from J; junction bases left unmatched: 12. The chain's CDR3 is CSAYKPLTSGSYEQYF. The CDR3 DNA reads TGCAGTGCTTACAAACCCCTAACTAGCGGGTCCTACGAGCAGTACTTC.

This clonotype has a handful of counts. The chain uses TRBV3-1 and TRBJ2-1, with 7 bases identical to TRBD2. Germline loops: CDR1 LGHDT, CDR2 YNNKEL (reference sequence). The length of the CDR3 is 13 residues. V lost 4 bases and J lost 11; bases outside the gene matches: 8. CDR3 loop: CASSPTSSGQQFF. CDR3 coding DNA: TGTGCCAGCAGCCCTACTTCTAGCGGTCAGCAGTTCTTC.

The chain combines TRBV6-5 with TRBJ2-2; D is ambiguous. CDR1 and CDR2 from the germline V gene are MNHEY and SVGAGI. The CDR3 runs to 14 residues. The ends were cut back, 0 bases at V and 4 bases at J, with 6 bases in the middle. CDR3 coding DNA: TGTGCCAGCAGTTACTCGATACGCACCGGGGAGCTGTTTTTT. It yields the protein CASSYSIRTGELFF.

This clonotype was observed once. The CDR3 DNA reads TGTGCCAGCAGCTTAGGAGTGGCGGGAGTAGAGGTCAATGAGCAGTTCTTC. This translates into CASSLGVAGVEVNEQFF. The chain combines TRBV11-3 with TRBJ2-1, with 7 bases that match TRBD2. V was pared by 1 base and J by 6 bases, with 12 bases of the junction left unmatched. CDR3 length equals 17 residues. Germline-derived CDR1 and CDR2 are SGHNT and YENEEA.

The chain combines TRBV20-1 with TRBJ2-5; 9 nucleotides align to TRBD1. The CDR3 is 16 amino acids. The germline V gene encodes CDR1 DFQATT and CDR2 SNEGSKA (reference sequence). V was clipped by 0 bases and J by 2 bases; unmatched bases: 7. In DNA form, the CDR3 reads TGCAGTGCTAGAGATACAGGACAGGGGAGTCAAGAGACCCAGTACTTC. Its translation is CSARDTGQGSQETQYF.

Relative to its sample, this clonotype is medium-sized. V gene TRBV7-2 combines with J gene TRBJ1-1, with 7 nucleotides matching TRBD1. CDR3 size: 14 residues. Trimming at V came to 6 bases and at J to 4 bases, leaving 8 bases not matched to a gene. Germline loops: CDR1 SGHTA, CDR2 FQGNSA. The CDR3 reads CASSPFQGGTEAFF. CDR3 nucleotides: TGTGCCAGCAGTCCCTTTCAGGGGGGCACTGAAGCTTTCTTT.

This chain joins TRBV20-1 and TRBJ2-3; a possible D gene is TRBD1 (6 bases). Germline values: CDR1 DFQATT, CDR2 SNEGSKA (reference sequence). There are 13 residues in the CDR3. Between the trimmed V and J ends, which lost 3 bases and 7 bases, there was a span of 14 bases. The DNA of the CDR3 is TGCAGTGCTAGGTCCTGGGACACGAATACGCAGTATTTT. Its translation is CSARSWDTNTQYF.

J is TRBJ2-7 and V is TRBV7-8; weak D call: TRBD1 (8 bases). Trimming pared 4 bases from V and 2 bases from J, leaving 12 bases between. CDR3 size: 14 residues. Per germline, CDR1 SGHVS and CDR2 FQNEAQ. CDR3 sequence: CASSSQGGPYEQYF. CDR3 nucleotide sequence: TGTGCCAGCAGCTCACAGGGGGGGCCCTACGAGCAGTACTTC.

V is TRBV20-1 and J is TRBJ2-5; no firm D call. The length of the CDR3 is 13 residues. V lost 1 base, J lost 4 bases, and 10 bases lay in between. Looked up from germline, CDR1 is DFQATT and CDR2 is SNEGSKA (reference sequence). CDR3 nucleotides: TGCAGTGCTAGAGTTGACGGCTCAGAGACCCAGTACTTC. It yields the protein CSARVDGSETQYF.

The V and J genes are TRBV12-3 or TRBV12-4 and TRBJ2-1; D remains ambiguous. The CDR3 has 11 residues. V gave up 8 bases and J gave up 6 bases, with 8 bases separating them. The CDR3 nucleotides read TGTGCCAGCGCTCCCGGCAATGAGCAGTTCTTC. Its protein is CASAPGNEQFF.

This clonotype has more than one count but fewer than ten. V gene TRBV19 combines with J gene TRBJ1-5; D possibly corresponds to TRBD1 (6 bases). CDR3 size: 17 residues. With 4 bases removed from V and 7 bases from J, the gap between germline ends came to 23 bases. In germline, CDR1 is LNHDA, CDR2 SQIVND (reference sequence). CDR3 in amino acids: CASSTSTPFRGRQPQHF. CDR3 DNA sequence: TGTGCCAGTAGTACGAGTACGCCCTTCAGGGGCAGGCAGCCCCAGCATTTT.

The chain carries TRBV7-9 and TRBJ2-5; TRBD2 is a possible D gene (5 bases). Trimming cost V 6 bases and J 5 bases, with 13 bases left between them. Per the germline V gene, CDR1 is SEHNR and CDR2 is FQNEAQ (reference sequence). The CDR3 covers 13 residues. CDR3 DNA: TGTGCCAGCAGGCCTGCGGGTGGCGAGACCCAGTACTTC. Amino acid sequence: CASRPAGGETQYF. Variable domain in full (rest from reference TRBV7-9 and TRBJ2-5): DTGVSQNPRHKITKRGQNVTFRCDPISEHNRLYWYRQTLGQGPEFLTYFQNEAQLEKSRLLSDRFSAERPKGSFSTLEIQRTEQGDSAMYLCASRPAGGETQYFGPGTRLLVL.

This chain uses TRBV19 with TRBJ1-3; no clear D. CDR1 is LNHDA, CDR2 SQIVND, per germline (reference sequence). This CDR3 has 13 amino acids. The germline V and J ends were trimmed by 9 bases and 7 bases, with 16 bases remaining between them. CDR3 DNA: TGTGCCAGCAATACTGGGGAAGGGAACACCATATATTTT. Protein sequence: CASNTGEGNTIYF.

This clonotype was seen more than once but under ten times. The genes are TRBV5-1 and TRBJ1-1, with D unclear. This CDR3 comprises 16 residues. Germline CDR1 SGHRS, CDR2 YFSETQ. The V gene lost 0 bases and the J gene lost 1 base, with 13 bases spanning the gap. In nucleotides, the CDR3 is TGCGCCAGCAGCTTGGCCATGGACCGCGGGAACACTGAAGCTTTCTTT. Residues: CASSLAMDRGNTEAFF.

The V gene is TRBV19, the J gene TRBJ1-1; D unresolved. The V gene's germline CDR1 is LNHDA and CDR2 SQIVND (reference sequence). V lost 1 base to trimming and J lost 6 bases, with 12 bases between them. This CDR3 region has 14 residues. The CDR3 DNA sequence: TGTGCCAGTAGTATAGGAGGAGTTGGCGCTGAAGCTTTCTTT. Translated: CASSIGGVGAEAFF.

This clonotype was detected only a few times. The genes are TRBV20-1 and TRBJ1-1; D is uncertain. The CDR3 loop spans 13 amino acids. CDR1 and CDR2 (germline): DFQATT, SNEGSKA (reference sequence). V lost 1 base and J lost 1, with 7 bases in between. The CDR3: CSARGTRNTEAFF. Here the CDR3 DNA reads TGCAGTGCTAGAGGCACGAGGAACACTGAAGCTTTCTTT.

This chain links TRBV20-1 with TRBJ2-4, with 9 bases aligning to TRBD2. Germline lookup yields CDR1 DFQATT and CDR2 SNEGSKA (reference sequence). CDR3 length equals 16 residues. The V gene end was trimmed by 3 bases and the J gene end by 2 bases; junction bases not matched to a gene: 8. The CDR3 coding sequence is TGCAGTGCTAGTAAGCCAGCGGGAGGTTCCAAAAACATTCAGTACTTC. Protein: CSASKPAGGSKNIQYF.

This chain uses TRBV7-2 with TRBJ1-5; D gene uncertain. The germline V gene encodes CDR1 SGHTA and CDR2 FQGNSA. The ends were cut back, 0 bases at V and 5 bases at J, with 14 bases in the middle. The CDR3 extends over 16 amino acids. The CDR3 DNA reads TGTGCCAGCAGCTTAGCGCGGCAGGCAAGCTATCAGCCCCAGCATTTT. Its protein is CASSLARQASYQPQHF.

This clonotype turned up a few times. The rearrangement links TRBV30 to TRBJ1-2, with D possibly TRBD1 on 6 matching bases. V lost 2 bases, J lost 3 bases, and 10 bases lay in between. The CDR3 is 13 amino acids. Germline assignment: CDR1 GTSNPN and CDR2 SVGIG (reference sequence). DNA of the CDR3: TGTGCCTGGAGTCAGGACAGCCACTATGGCTACACCTTC. This sequence encodes CAWSQDSHYGYTF.